This T cell receptor (beta chain) was found in a study of T-cell memory formation after mild COVID-19. This clonotype has a handful of counts. The CDR3 is 15 residues long. V was cut by 1 base and J by 1 base, with 7 bases left in between. Germline V gives CDR1 KGHSH, CDR2 LQKENI. TCRdb re-called the 5' RACE reads through MiXCR, storing one row per CDR3 protein. The table has 300,000 to 400,000 distinct CDR3 sequences, 15% seen once; the top ten hold 20% to 25%. This clonotype was sampled from a man between 18 and 29 years old who had mild COVID-19 (a few samples of this study predate the infection). Cell type and time point are not known. The rearrangement joins TRBV18 to TRBJ2-2, with D hard to call. Sequencing was done on a sample of PBMCs or a T cell subset sorted from them (not recorded which). CDR3 amino acids: CASSPLDKNTGELFF. The CDR3 DNA reads as TGTGCCAGCTCACCACTCGACAAGAACACCGGGGAGCTGTTTTTT.